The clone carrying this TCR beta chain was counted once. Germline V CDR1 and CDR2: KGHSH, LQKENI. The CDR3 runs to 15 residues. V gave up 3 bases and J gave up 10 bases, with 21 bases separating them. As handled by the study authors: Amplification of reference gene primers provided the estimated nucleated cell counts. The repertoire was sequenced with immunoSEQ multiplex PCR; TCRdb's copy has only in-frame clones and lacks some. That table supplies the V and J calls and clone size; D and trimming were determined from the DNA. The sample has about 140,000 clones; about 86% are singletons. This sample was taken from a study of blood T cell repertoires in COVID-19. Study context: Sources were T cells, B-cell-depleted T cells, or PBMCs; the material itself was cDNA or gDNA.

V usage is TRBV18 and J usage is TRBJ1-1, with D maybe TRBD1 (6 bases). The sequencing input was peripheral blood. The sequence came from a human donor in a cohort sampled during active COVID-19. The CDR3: CASSPQQGPFRAAFF. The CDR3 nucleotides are TGTGCCAGCTCACCCCAACAGGGACCCTTTAGGGCAGCTTTCTTT.